The T cell receptor (beta chain) described here comes from a study of CD8+ T cells in alopecia areata. The CDR3 runs 15 residues. Germline V gives CDR1 SGHVS, CDR2 FQNEAQ. J lost 5 bases, V lost 5 bases, and 7 bases had no gene match. Extracted from the samples, RNA was reverse transcribed into cDNA to serve as the sequencing template. The data were produced by immunoSEQ multiplex PCR, yet TCRdb's version contains in-frame clones alone and is incomplete. The sample records some 99,000 clones, over 40% being singletons. The sequenced sample consisted of CD4+ T cells sorted from blood. The V gene is TRBV7-8, the J gene TRBJ2-5; 11 nucleotides align to TRBD2. This receptor was obtained from a human donor with alopecia areata. The CDR3 spells CASSNGLAGQETQYF. The CDR3 nucleotides are TGTGCCAGCAGCAATGGACTAGCGGGCCAGGAGACCCAGTACTTC.